The clone carrying this TCR beta chain was observed many times. Its matching antigen is unknown. This entry belongs to a study of metastatic and nonmetastatic thyroid tumors. No patient had received any treatment before thyroid surgery. Points from the study as a whole: In both blood and tumor samples, TCR beta diversity was reported significantly higher for malignant than benign nodules.

In the original processing: The study took CDR3 differences across clinicopathological groups and made a distant-metastasis classifier for papillary thyroid cancer from them. TCRdb re-processed the PCR reads through MiXCR. None of the V and J calls come from the authors' own analysis; TCRdb made them. The sample carries 55,000 to 75,000 clones, around 18% recorded once. The sequence was obtained from a female donor with papillary thyroid cancer or a benign thyroid nodule (not recorded which). Some clones in this sample may be carry-over from other donors' samples. The sequencing sample was made of blood.

CDR3 coding DNA: TGTGCCAGCAGTGGACAGTCCACCGGGGAGCTGTTTTTT. Amino acid sequence: CASSGQSTGELFF. The rearrangement uses TRBV2 and TRBJ2-2; weak D call: TRBD1 (5 bases). Germline V gives CDR1 SNHLY, CDR2 FYNNEI. This CDR3 spans 13 amino acids. Trimming removed 4 bases at V and 4 bases at J, with 7 bases between.